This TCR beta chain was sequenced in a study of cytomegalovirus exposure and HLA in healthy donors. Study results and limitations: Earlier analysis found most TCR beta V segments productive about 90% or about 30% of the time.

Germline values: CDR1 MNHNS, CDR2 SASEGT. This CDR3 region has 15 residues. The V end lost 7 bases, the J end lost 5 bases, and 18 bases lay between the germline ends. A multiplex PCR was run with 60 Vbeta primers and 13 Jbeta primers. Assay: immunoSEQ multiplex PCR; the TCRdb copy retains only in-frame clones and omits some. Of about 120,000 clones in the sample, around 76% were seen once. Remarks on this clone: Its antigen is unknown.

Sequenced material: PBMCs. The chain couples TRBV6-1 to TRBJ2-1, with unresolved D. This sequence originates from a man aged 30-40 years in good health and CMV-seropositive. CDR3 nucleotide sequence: TGTGCCAGCATGGTCCCAGGTTTGTCAAACAATGAGCAGTTCTTC. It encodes CASMVPGLSNNEQFF.